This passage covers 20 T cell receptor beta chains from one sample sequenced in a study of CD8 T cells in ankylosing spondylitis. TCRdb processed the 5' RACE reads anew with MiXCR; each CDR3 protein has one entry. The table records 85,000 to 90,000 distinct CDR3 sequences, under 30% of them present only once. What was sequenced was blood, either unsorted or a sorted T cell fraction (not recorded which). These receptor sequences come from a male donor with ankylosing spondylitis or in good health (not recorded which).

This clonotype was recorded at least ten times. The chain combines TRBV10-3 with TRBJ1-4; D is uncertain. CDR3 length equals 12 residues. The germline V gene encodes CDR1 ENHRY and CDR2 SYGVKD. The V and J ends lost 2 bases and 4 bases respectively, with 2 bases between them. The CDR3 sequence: CAISEGNEKLFF. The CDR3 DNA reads TGTGCCATCAGTGAGGGTAATGAAAAACTGTTTTTT.

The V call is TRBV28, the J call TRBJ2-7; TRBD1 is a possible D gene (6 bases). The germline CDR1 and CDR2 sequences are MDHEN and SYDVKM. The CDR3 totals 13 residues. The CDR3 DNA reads TGTACCAGCAGCCTGGACAGTGAGGGACGGCAGTACGTC. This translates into CTSSLDSEGRQYV.

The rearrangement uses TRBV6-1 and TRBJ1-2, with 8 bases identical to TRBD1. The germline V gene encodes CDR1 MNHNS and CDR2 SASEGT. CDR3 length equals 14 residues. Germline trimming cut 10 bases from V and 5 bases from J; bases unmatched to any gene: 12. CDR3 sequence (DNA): TGTGCCATTGCCGCAGGGGGCGAGGGATATGGCTACACCTTC. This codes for CAIAAGGEGYGYTF.

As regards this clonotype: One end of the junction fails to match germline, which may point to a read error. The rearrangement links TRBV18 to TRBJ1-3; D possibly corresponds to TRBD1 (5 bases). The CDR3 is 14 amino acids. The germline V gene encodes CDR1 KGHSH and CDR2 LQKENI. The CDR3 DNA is TGTGCCAGCTCACCGCGGGACTCTGGAACCACCATATATTTT. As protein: CASSPRDSGTTIYF.

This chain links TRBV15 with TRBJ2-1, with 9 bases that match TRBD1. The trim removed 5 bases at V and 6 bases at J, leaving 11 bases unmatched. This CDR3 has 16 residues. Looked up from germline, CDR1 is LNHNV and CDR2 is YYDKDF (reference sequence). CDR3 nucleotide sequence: TGTGCCACCAGCGCCCAACCGGGACAGGGTTTCAATGAGCAGTTCTTC. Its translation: CATSAQPGQGFNEQFF.

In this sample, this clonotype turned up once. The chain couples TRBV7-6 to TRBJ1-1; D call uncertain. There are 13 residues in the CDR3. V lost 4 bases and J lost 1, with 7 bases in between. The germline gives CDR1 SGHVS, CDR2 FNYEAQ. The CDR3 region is CASSSLENTEAFF. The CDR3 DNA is TGTGCCAGCAGCTCCTTGGAGAACACTGAAGCTTTCTTT.

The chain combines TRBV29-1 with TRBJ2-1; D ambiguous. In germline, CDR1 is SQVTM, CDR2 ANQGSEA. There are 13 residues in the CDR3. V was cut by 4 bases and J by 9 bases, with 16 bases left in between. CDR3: CSVARSASGEQFF. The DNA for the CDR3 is TGCAGCGTTGCTAGGTCCGCATCCGGTGAGCAGTTCTTC.

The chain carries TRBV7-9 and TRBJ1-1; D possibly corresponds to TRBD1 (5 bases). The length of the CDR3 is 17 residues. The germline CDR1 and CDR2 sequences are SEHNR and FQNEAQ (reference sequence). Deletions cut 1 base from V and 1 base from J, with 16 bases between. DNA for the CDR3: TGTGCCAGCAGCTTAGACGGCGGGGGGAAAGGGAACACTGAAGCTTTCTTT. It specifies CASSLDGGGKGNTEAFF.

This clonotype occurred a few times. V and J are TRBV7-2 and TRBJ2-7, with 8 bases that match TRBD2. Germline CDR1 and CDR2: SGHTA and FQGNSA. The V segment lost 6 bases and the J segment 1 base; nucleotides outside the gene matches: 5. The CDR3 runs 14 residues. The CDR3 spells CASSQREWSYEQYF. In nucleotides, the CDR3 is TGTGCCAGCAGTCAGCGGGAGTGGTCCTACGAGCAGTACTTC.

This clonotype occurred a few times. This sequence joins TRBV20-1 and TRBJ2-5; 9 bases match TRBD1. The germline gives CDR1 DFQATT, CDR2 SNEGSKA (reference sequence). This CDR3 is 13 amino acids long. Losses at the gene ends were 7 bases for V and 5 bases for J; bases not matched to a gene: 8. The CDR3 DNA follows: TGCAGTGATTACCGGGACAGGGAGGAGACCCAGTACTTC. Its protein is CSDYRDREETQYF.

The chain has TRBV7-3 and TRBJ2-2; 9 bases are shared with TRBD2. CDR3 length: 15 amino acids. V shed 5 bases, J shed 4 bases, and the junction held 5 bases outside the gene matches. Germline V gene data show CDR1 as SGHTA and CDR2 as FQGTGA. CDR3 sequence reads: CASSTAGGSTGELFF. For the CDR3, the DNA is TGTGCCAGCAGCACCGCGGGGGGGAGCACCGGGGAGCTGTTTTTT.

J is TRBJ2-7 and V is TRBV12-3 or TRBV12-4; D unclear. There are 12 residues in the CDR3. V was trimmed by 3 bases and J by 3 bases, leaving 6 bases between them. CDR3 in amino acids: CASSLGIYEQYV. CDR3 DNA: TGTGCCAGCAGTTTGGGGATCTACGAGCAGTACGTC.

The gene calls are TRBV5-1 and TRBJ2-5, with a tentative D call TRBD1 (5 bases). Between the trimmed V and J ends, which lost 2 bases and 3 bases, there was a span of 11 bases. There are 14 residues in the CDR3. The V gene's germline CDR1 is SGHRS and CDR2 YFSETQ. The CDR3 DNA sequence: TGCGCCAGCAGCTTACAGGTGGGGAAAGAGACCCAGTACTTC. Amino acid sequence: CASSLQVGKETQYF.

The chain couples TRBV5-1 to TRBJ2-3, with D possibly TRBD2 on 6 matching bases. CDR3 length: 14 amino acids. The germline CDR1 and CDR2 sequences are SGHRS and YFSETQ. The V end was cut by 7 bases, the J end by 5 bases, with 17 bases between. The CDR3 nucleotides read TGCGCCAGCGGCACCGGGAGCATTGGAGATACGCAGTATTTT. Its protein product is CASGTGSIGDTQYF.

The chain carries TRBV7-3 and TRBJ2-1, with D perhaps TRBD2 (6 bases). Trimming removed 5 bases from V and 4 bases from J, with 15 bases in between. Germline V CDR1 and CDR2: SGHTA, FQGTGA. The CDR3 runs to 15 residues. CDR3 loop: CASSPGIAEYNEQFF. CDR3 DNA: TGTGCCAGCAGCCCCGGAATAGCGGAATACAATGAGCAGTTCTTC. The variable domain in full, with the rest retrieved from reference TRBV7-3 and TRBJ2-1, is GAGVSQTPSNKVTEKGKYVELRCDPISGHTALYWYRQSLGQGPEFLIYFQGTGAADDSGLPNDRFFAVRPEGSVSTLKIQRTERGDSAVYLCASSPGIAEYNEQFFGPGTRLTVL.

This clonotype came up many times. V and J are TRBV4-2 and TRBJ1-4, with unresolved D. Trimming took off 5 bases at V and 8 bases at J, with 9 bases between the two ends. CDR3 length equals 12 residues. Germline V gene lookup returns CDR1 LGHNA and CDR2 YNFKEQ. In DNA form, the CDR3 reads TGTGCCAGCAGCGACCTAGGAGAAAAACTGTTTTTT. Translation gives CASSDLGEKLFF.

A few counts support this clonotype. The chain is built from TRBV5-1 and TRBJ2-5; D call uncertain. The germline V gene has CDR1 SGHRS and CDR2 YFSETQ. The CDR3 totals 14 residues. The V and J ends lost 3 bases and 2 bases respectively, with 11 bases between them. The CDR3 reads CASSSKVGQETQYF. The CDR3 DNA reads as TGCGCCAGCAGCTCTAAAGTGGGACAAGAGACCCAGTACTTC. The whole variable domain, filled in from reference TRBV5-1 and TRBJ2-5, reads KAGVTQTPRYLIKTRGQQVTLSCSPISGHRSVSWYQQTPGQGLQFLFEYFSETQRNKGNFPGRFSGRQFSNSRSEMNVSTLELGDSALYLCASSSKVGQETQYFGPGTRLLVL.

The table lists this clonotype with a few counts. The CDR3 region has the DNA TGCAGCCTGTGGGTCTCCGGGGAGCTGTTTTTT. It yields the protein CSLWVSGELFF. The rearrangement links TRBV29-1 to TRBJ2-2, with no clear D. V was pared by 8 bases and J by 6 bases, with 10 bases between. This CDR3 has 11 amino acids. Germline V gene sequence: CDR1 SQVTM, CDR2 ANQGSEA.

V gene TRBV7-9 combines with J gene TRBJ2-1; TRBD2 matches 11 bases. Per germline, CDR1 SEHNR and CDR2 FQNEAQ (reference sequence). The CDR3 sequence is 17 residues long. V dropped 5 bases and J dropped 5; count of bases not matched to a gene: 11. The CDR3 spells CASSRRLAGGRDNEQFF. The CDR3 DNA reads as TGTGCCAGCAGCAGACGCCTAGCGGGGGGCAGAGACAATGAGCAGTTCTTC.

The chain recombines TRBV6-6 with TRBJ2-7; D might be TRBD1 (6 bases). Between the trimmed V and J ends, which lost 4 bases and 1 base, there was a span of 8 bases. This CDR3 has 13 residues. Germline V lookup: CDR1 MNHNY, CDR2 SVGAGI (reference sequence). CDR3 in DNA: TGTGCCAGCAGTTCCGGACAGTCCTACGAGCAGTACTTC. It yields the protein CASSSGQSYEQYF.